The clone carrying this T cell receptor beta chain was seen once. This entry comes from a study of blood T cell repertoires in COVID-19. How the authors handled the data: Nucleated cell counts were estimated from reference gene primer amplification. TCRdb keeps only in-frame clones here, not all; method: immunoSEQ multiplex PCR. V, J and clone size derive from that table, while D and trimming were established from the DNA sequence. The table includes a few hundred thousand clones, 87% detected once. This CDR3 is 17 amino acids long. V dropped 6 bases and J dropped 0; count of bases not matched to a gene: 8. Germline V lookup: CDR1 MNHEY, CDR2 SMNVEV (reference sequence).

The V and J genes are TRBV27 and TRBJ1-6, with 7 bases that match TRBD1. Sequences were obtained from peripheral blood. The sequence was collected from a man aged 18 to 35 with active or convalescent COVID-19. The CDR3 protein is CASSFTPGGSYNSPLHF. The CDR3 DNA follows: TGTGCCAGCAGCTTTACTCCAGGGGGCTCCTATAATTCACCCCTCCACTTT.